Below are 21 T cell receptor beta chains sequenced from a single sample in a study of HIV-infected children after antiretroviral therapy interruption. Documented treatment: PENTA 11 planned treatment interruption arm or continuous ART arm. A 3' RACE protocol on RNA, with unique molecular identifiers, produced the TCR library. Using its own MiXCR run on the 3' RACE reads, TCRdb lists one record per CDR3 protein. Among around 41,000 distinct CDR3 sequences listed, less than 8.5% were seen once. Material: CD45RA+ CD4+ T cells from PBMCs, pooled from several time points, obtained from a donor given antiretroviral therapy, either interrupted or continuous. The sample's subset: naive CD4+ CD45RA+ CD45RO- T cells. All receptors come from a pool of human donors with HIV.

The V call is TRBV2, the J call TRBJ2-1; no reliable D call. The ends were cut back, 5 bases at V and 12 bases at J, with 11 bases in the middle. CDR3 length: 11 amino acids. Looked up from germline, CDR1 is SNHLY and CDR2 is FYNNEI. CDR3 amino acids: CASSPTVGQFF. The CDR3 DNA reads TGTGCCAGCAGTCCCACAGTAGGGCAGTTCTTC. Looking up the rest from reference TRBV2 and TRBJ2-1 gives the full variable domain: EPEVTQTPSHQVTQMGQEVILRCVPISNHLYFYWYRQILGQKVEFLVSFYNNEISEKSEIFDDQFSVERPDGSNFTLKIRSTKLEDSAMYFCASSPTVGQFFGPGTRLTVL.

This clonotype was seen at least ten times. This chain uses TRBV6-6 with TRBJ1-2; possible D gene TRBD1, 6 bases. The CDR3 has 13 amino acids. Germline V gene lookup returns CDR1 MNHNY and CDR2 SVGAGI (reference sequence). Trimming pared 2 bases from V and 3 bases from J, leaving 7 bases between. The CDR3 nucleotides are TGTGCCAGCAGTTACGAGGGGGACTATGGCTACACCTTC. Amino acid sequence: CASSYEGDYGYTF.

This clonotype was seen many times. The chain's CDR3 is CASSVRLDASNQPQHF. In DNA form, the CDR3 reads TGTGCCAGCAGTGTTCGCTTGGACGCCAGCAATCAGCCCCAGCATTTT. The genes are TRBV2 and TRBJ1-5; D call uncertain. The CDR3 contains 16 residues. Trimming left V 4 bases short and J 1 base short, with 14 bases between. CDR1 and CDR2 from the germline V gene are SNHLY and FYNNEI.

Points on this clonotype: Compared with germline, one end of the junction differs, possibly owing to a read error. V usage is TRBV4-1 and J usage is TRBJ2-4, with 7 bases aligning to TRBD1. The CDR3 runs 15 residues. CDR1 MGHRA and CDR2 YSYEKL come from the germline V gene. The CDR3 protein is CASRQGQRGQNTLYF. The CDR3 region has the DNA TGTGCCAGCAGGCAGGGACAGAGGGGTCAAAACACCTTGTACTTT.

This clonotype was seen more than once but under ten times. The CDR3 DNA reads TGTGCCAGCAGGGTCGGCACTGAAGCTTTCTTT. Translation: CASRVGTEAFF. V and J are TRBV6-5 and TRBJ1-1, with no clear D. Germline lookup yields CDR1 MNHEY and CDR2 SVGAGI. The length of the CDR3 is 11 residues. V was pared by 6 bases and J by 4 bases, with 6 bases between.

This clonotype was counted at least ten times. The chain links TRBV20-1 to TRBJ1-3; D call uncertain. The CDR3 totals 11 residues. Trimming removed 3 bases at V and 4 bases at J, with 4 bases between. The V gene's germline CDR1 is DFQATT and CDR2 SNEGSKA (reference sequence). The CDR3 spells CSARHGNTIYF. CDR3 in DNA: TGCAGTGCTAGGCACGGAAACACCATATATTTT.

This clonotype has a count of ten or more. The genes are TRBV10-1 and TRBJ2-2; D not resolved. The CDR3 contains 14 residues. Trimming removed 6 bases from V and 4 bases from J, with 12 bases in between. Germline assignment: CDR1 WNHNN and CDR2 SYGVQD (reference sequence). The CDR3 sequence: CASRYSRSTGELFF. Here the CDR3 DNA reads TGCGCCAGCAGATACAGTCGGAGCACCGGGGAGCTGTTTTTT.

This clonotype was detected many times. V and J are TRBV27 and TRBJ1-5; TRBD1 matches at 8 bases. The length of the CDR3 is 13 residues. V shed 8 bases and J 3 bases; nucleotides not matched to a gene: 3. Germline CDR1 MNHEY, CDR2 SMNVEV (reference sequence). The CDR3 protein is CASRGQANQPQHF. The CDR3 DNA sequence: TGTGCCAGCCGGGGACAGGCCAATCAGCCCCAGCATTTT.

This clonotype was detected many times. The rearrangement links TRBV29-1 to TRBJ2-7, with 8 bases identical to TRBD1. CDR3 size: 11 residues. Germline V gene sequence: CDR1 SQVTM, CDR2 ANQGSEA. Trimming cost V 7 bases and J 2 bases; bases outside gene matches: 1. The CDR3 coding sequence is TGCAGCGCGGGACAGGCCTACGAGCAGTACTTC. As protein: CSAGQAYEQYF.

Many counts were recorded for this clonotype. V usage is TRBV28 and J usage is TRBJ2-7; unclear D gene. V was cut by 3 bases and J by 7 bases, with 13 bases left in between. Germline V CDR1 and CDR2: MDHEN, SYDVKM. The CDR3 has 13 amino acids. The CDR3 loop reads CASSFDWGKEQYF. CDR3 in DNA: TGTGCCAGCAGTTTCGACTGGGGAAAGGAGCAGTACTTC. The variable domain in full, with the rest retrieved from reference TRBV28 and TRBJ2-7, is DVKVTQSSRYLVKRTGEKVFLECVQDMDHENMFWYRQDPGLGLRLIYFSYDVKMKEKGDIPEGYSVSREKKERFSLILESASTNQTSMYLCASSFDWGKEQYFGPGTRLTVT.

This clonotype was detected ten times or more. This sequence joins TRBV12-3 or TRBV12-4 and TRBJ2-5; no definite D call. The V end was cut by 6 bases, the J end by 2 bases, with 10 bases between. The CDR3 has 13 residues. CDR3 residues: CASRQHPQETQYF. The CDR3 DNA reads TGTGCCAGCAGACAACACCCTCAAGAGACCCAGTACTTC.

This clonotype occurred many times. The chain has TRBV29-1 and TRBJ1-1; no clear D gene. From germline, CDR1 is SQVTM and CDR2 ANQGSEA. V lost 6 bases, J lost 1 base, and 18 bases lay in between. CDR3 size: 15 residues. DNA for the CDR3: TGCAGCGTCCCGGGAGACGGAGGTCGGAACACTGAAGCTTTCTTT. Translated, it gives CSVPGDGGRNTEAFF.

There are many counts of this clonotype. This chain joins TRBV19 and TRBJ2-3; D call uncertain. This CDR3 is built from 14 residues. The ends were cut back, 3 bases at V and 2 bases at J, with 9 bases in the middle. Germline V gives CDR1 LNHDA, CDR2 SQIVND (reference sequence). For the CDR3, the DNA is TGTGCCAGTAGTATGAACGGAGCCACAGATACGCAGTATTTT. Amino acids: CASSMNGATDTQYF.

This clonotype has only a few counts. J is TRBJ2-1 and V is TRBV16, with 7 bases aligning to TRBD2. Germline CDR1 KGHSY, CDR2 FQNENV. The CDR3 length is 15 residues. The junction had 10 bases not matched to a gene; V was cut back by 2 bases and J by 9 bases. CDR3 region: CASSQDRGVYAEQFF. DNA for the CDR3: TGTGCCAGCAGCCAAGACCGGGGGGTCTATGCTGAGCAGTTCTTC.

This clonotype was observed a handful of times. V is TRBV19 and J is TRBJ2-7, with TRBD1 matching over 7 bases. Germline V gene sequence: CDR1 LNHDA, CDR2 SQIVND (reference sequence). The CDR3 totals 15 residues. The V and J ends lost 4 bases and 2 bases, in that order; junction bases with no gene match: 8. For the CDR3, the DNA is TGTGCCAGTAGTACGGGACAGCAAGTCGCCTACGAGCAGTACTTC. Residues: CASSTGQQVAYEQYF.

This clonotype occurred many times. The chain is built from TRBV20-1 and TRBJ1-1, with 12 bases matching TRBD1. The germline CDR1 and CDR2 sequences are DFQATT and SNEGSKA (reference sequence). The CDR3 is 14 residues long. With 5 bases clipped from V and 0 bases from J, the junction kept 1 base outside the gene matches. CDR3 DNA sequence: TGCAGTGCTGGGACAGGGGGCATGAACACTGAAGCTTTCTTT. It translates to CSAGTGGMNTEAFF.

This clonotype appeared many times. The genes are TRBV7-2 and TRBJ2-7; D is unclear. The CDR3 spans 13 residues. Trimming shortened V by 3 bases and J by 3 bases, and 9 bases separated the two germline ends. Germline V gene data show CDR1 as SGHTA and CDR2 as FQGNSA. CDR3 amino acids: CASSFRRFYEQYF. CDR3 DNA: TGTGCCAGCAGCTTCCGCAGATTCTACGAGCAGTACTTC. Full variable domain (missing parts from reference TRBV7-2 and TRBJ2-7): GAGVSQSPSNKVTEKGKDVELRCDPISGHTALYWYRQSLGQGLEFLIYFQGNSAPDKSGLPSDRFSAERTGGSVSTLTIQRTQQEDSAVYLCASSFRRFYEQYFGPGTRLTVT.

The sample holds many counts of this clonotype. The chain links TRBV7-2 to TRBJ1-4; 8 positions match TRBD1. The CDR3 totals 15 residues. The junction had 4 bases not matched to a gene; V was cut back by 5 bases and J by 2 bases. Germline CDR1 and CDR2: SGHTA and FQGNSA. In DNA, the CDR3 is TGTGCCAGCAGCACCCAGGGGGCGACTAATGAAAAACTGTTTTTT. Protein: CASSTQGATNEKLFF.

This clonotype was recorded a few times. The genes are TRBV29-1 and TRBJ2-5; 9 positions agree with TRBD1. Per germline, CDR1 SQVTM and CDR2 ANQGSEA. With V trimmed by 4 bases and J by 2 bases, 5 bases remained unmatched. The CDR3 spans 14 residues. The DNA of the CDR3 is TGCAGCGTTGCCTCCGGGACAGGGCAAGAGACCCAGTACTTC. Encoded protein: CSVASGTGQETQYF.

Many counts were recorded for this clonotype. The rearrangement links TRBV5-1 to TRBJ2-1, with TRBD2 identical over 8 bases. Trimming removed 0 bases from V and 7 bases from J; junction bases left unmatched: 6. This CDR3 has 15 residues. In germline, CDR1 is SGHRS, CDR2 YFSETQ. The CDR3 bases are TGCGCCAGCAGCTTGGGTCGGGAGGGCCGGAATGAGCAGTTCTTC. Amino acids: CASSLGREGRNEQFF.

This chain connects TRBV29-1 to TRBJ2-5; no clear D. This CDR3 region has 13 residues. CDR1 and CDR2 (germline): SQVTM, ANQGSEA. V lost 4 bases and J lost 1, with 10 bases in between. The CDR3 region has the DNA TGCAGCGTTGCTCGGAGACTCCAAGAGACCCAGTACTTC. Encoded protein: CSVARRLQETQYF.